The 21 T cell receptor beta chains presented below share a single source sample, sequenced in a study of blood T cell repertoires in COVID-19. Here immunoSEQ multiplex PCR was the method, and the copy in TCRdb shows in-frame clones only, minus some. The sample lists around 220,000 clones; 84% were seen once. Sequenced input: PBMCs or T cells enriched from blood (not recorded which). Receptors were obtained from a woman aged 40-49 years who had recovered from COVID-19.

This chain joins TRBV18 and TRBJ1-6; perhaps TRBD1 as D (6 bases). CDR3 length: 14 residues. Looked up from germline, CDR1 is KGHSH and CDR2 is LQKENI. Trimming removed 3 bases from V and 9 bases from J, with 12 bases in between. The DNA for the CDR3 is TGTGCCAGCTCACCGGGGGCGTCGAGTTCACCCCTCCACTTT. Translated: CASSPGASSSPLHF.

This sequence joins TRBV5-4 and TRBJ2-7; TRBD1 might be the D (6 bases). Deletions cut 2 bases from V and 3 bases from J, with 15 bases between. CDR1 SGHNT and CDR2 YYREEE come from the germline V gene (reference sequence). CDR3 length equals 15 residues. The CDR3, as DNA: TGTGCCAGCAGCTTCCGGTTGGGGGCAGGCTACGAGCAGTACGTC. Protein sequence: CASSFRLGAGYEQYV.

The chain recombines TRBV7-8 with TRBJ1-2; 8 nucleotides match TRBD1. The CDR3 covers 14 residues. V shed 8 bases and J 0 bases; nucleotides not matched to a gene: 5. Germline V CDR1 and CDR2: SGHVS, FQNEAQ. CDR3 in DNA: TGTGCCAGCGGGGACAGGAGAGCTAACTATGGCTACACCTTC. Its translation: CASGDRRANYGYTF. Complete variable domain (other parts from reference TRBV7-8 and TRBJ1-2): GAGVSQSPRYKVAKRGQDVALRCDPISGHVSLFWYQQALGQGPEFLTYFQNEAQLDKSGLPSDRFFAERPEGSVSTLKIQRTQQEDSAVYLCASGDRRANYGYTFGSGTRLTVV.

This rearrangement joins TRBV27 to TRBJ1-2; no firm D call. V was trimmed by 0 bases and J by 5 bases, leaving 16 bases between them. This CDR3 has 16 amino acids. Per germline, CDR1 MNHEY and CDR2 SMNVEV (reference sequence). The CDR3 nucleotides are TGTGCCAGCAGTTTATCTAGAACCCTCCCGTATTATGGCTACACCTTC. As protein: CASSLSRTLPYYGYTF.

J is TRBJ1-3 and V is TRBV27; 9 bases are shared with TRBD1. This CDR3 region has 15 residues. After removal of 5 bases from V and 4 bases from J, the junction contained 6 bases not matched to a gene. CDR1 is MNHEY, CDR2 SMNVEV, per germline (reference sequence). CDR3 in amino acids: CASSPRGQGGNTIYF. CDR3 DNA: TGTGCCAGCAGTCCCCGCGGACAGGGGGGAAACACCATATATTTT.

The chain employs TRBV18 and TRBJ2-2, with TRBD1 identical over 8 bases. Looked up from germline, CDR1 is KGHSH and CDR2 is LQKENI. V was clipped by 3 bases and J by 6 bases; unmatched bases: 6. The CDR3 extends over 15 amino acids. The CDR3 protein is CASSPTSTGAGELFF. The CDR3 DNA follows: TGTGCCAGCTCACCTACATCGACAGGGGCCGGGGAGCTGTTTTTT.

The chain employs TRBV19 and TRBJ2-1, with D tentatively TRBD2 (5 bases). The germline V gene has CDR1 LNHDA and CDR2 SQIVND (reference sequence). Trimming shortened V by 0 bases and J by 3 bases, and 15 bases separated the two germline ends. There are 17 residues in the CDR3. CDR3 bases: TGTGCCAGTAGTATAGAGCGAGGAGCGGACCACTACAATGAGCAGTTCTTC. Translation gives CASSIERGADHYNEQFF.

The V call is TRBV11-2, the J call TRBJ2-1; 10 bases are shared with TRBD2. The CDR3 contains 15 residues. Germline V lookup: CDR1 SGHAT, CDR2 FQNNGV. The junction had 5 bases not matched to a gene; V was cut back by 3 bases and J by 6 bases. The CDR3 bases are TGTGCCAGCAGCTTCTCAGGACTAGCGGTCAATGAGCAGTTCTTC. Translated, it gives CASSFSGLAVNEQFF.

The count of this clone is one. The J gene is TRBJ1-2, the V gene TRBV19, with 9 bases that match TRBD1. The CDR3 is 15 residues long. Germline CDR1 reads LNHDA; CDR2 reads SQIVND (reference sequence). Trimming removed 3 bases from V and 7 bases from J; junction bases left unmatched: 9. The CDR3 spells CASSISGTGGSGYTF. The CDR3 DNA is TGTGCCAGTAGTATTTCCGGTACAGGGGGCAGTGGCTACACCTTC.

The chain is built from TRBV27 and TRBJ1-2; TRBD1 agrees at 12 bases. CDR1 is MNHEY and CDR2 is SMNVEV in the germline V gene (reference sequence). The CDR3 is made up of 15 amino acids. V lost 3 bases to trimming and J lost 8 bases; unmatched junction nucleotides: 7. The CDR3 is CASSFRDRGRGGYTF. The CDR3 region has the DNA TGTGCCAGCAGTTTCCGGGACAGGGGGCGCGGGGGCTACACCTTC.

The rearrangement uses TRBV2 and TRBJ1-2; D ambiguous. The CDR3 covers 14 residues. CDR1 and CDR2 from the germline V gene are SNHLY and FYNNEI. Trimming stripped 6 bases from V and 7 bases from J, with 18 bases between. This chain's CDR3 is CASSPFLSSAGYTF. The CDR3 nucleotides are TGTGCCAGCAGCCCCTTTTTGAGTTCCGCTGGCTACACCTTC.

This rearrangement joins TRBV27 to TRBJ1-3; 11 nucleotides agree with TRBD1. The CDR3 consists of 14 residues. Trimming cost V 7 bases and J 10 bases; bases outside gene matches: 9. CDR1 is MNHEY, CDR2 SMNVEV, per germline (reference sequence). The CDR3 loop reads CASKRDRGGTTIYF. CDR3 DNA: TGTGCCAGCAAGCGGGACAGGGGGGGTACGACCATATATTTT.

CDR3 bases: TGTGCCAGCAGTGCGACAGGCAACTATGGCTACACCTTC. This encodes CASSATGNYGYTF. The chain recombines TRBV12-3 or TRBV12-4 with TRBJ1-2; maybe TRBD1 (6 bases). The CDR3 sequence is 13 residues long. V gave up 5 bases and J gave up 2 bases, with 9 bases separating them.

This chain uses TRBV3-1 (or the pseudogene TRBV3-2) with TRBJ1-1; TRBD1 agrees at 7 bases. With V trimmed by 4 bases and J by 5 bases, 7 bases remained unmatched. Looked up from germline, CDR1 is LGHDT and CDR2 is YNNKEL (reference sequence). The CDR3 is 14 residues long. The CDR3 DNA reads TGTGCCAGCAGCCGACAGGGACAGAGGACTGAAGCTTTCTTT. This sequence encodes CASSRQGQRTEAFF.

This clone was seen a handful of times. This chain connects TRBV7-9 to TRBJ1-4; D is undetermined. The V gene lost 5 bases and the J gene lost 8 bases, with 9 bases spanning the gap. CDR3 length: 12 residues. From germline, CDR1 is SEHNR and CDR2 FQNEAQ (reference sequence). DNA of the CDR3: TGTGCCAGCAGCCCCCTACGAGAAAAACTGTTTTTT. This gives the protein CASSPLREKLFF.

This chain connects TRBV5-6 to TRBJ2-7; 12 bases are shared with TRBD2. CDR3 length equals 14 residues. The germline CDR1 and CDR2 sequences are SGHDT and YYEEEE. Germline trimming cut 4 bases from V and 5 bases from J; bases unmatched to any gene: 4. The CDR3 loop reads CASSAGLAGHEQYF. In nucleotides, the CDR3 is TGTGCCAGCAGCGCGGGACTAGCGGGCCACGAGCAGTACTTC.

J is TRBJ1-6 and V is TRBV7-9, with no clear D. Germline loops: CDR1 SEHNR, CDR2 FQNEAQ (reference sequence). The CDR3 contains 16 residues. Trimming removed 5 bases from V and 9 bases from J, with 20 bases in between. The CDR3 here is CASSPGPFRESSPLHF. CDR3 nucleotides: TGTGCCAGCAGCCCCGGGCCTTTCCGGGAGTCTTCACCCCTCCACTTT.

The V and J genes are TRBV5-1 and TRBJ2-5, with no clear D. Trimming removed 2 bases from V and 3 bases from J, with 8 bases in between. The germline CDR1 and CDR2 sequences are SGHRS and YFSETQ. CDR3 length equals 13 residues. The CDR3 DNA reads TGCGCCAGCAGCTTCTCCCCCGAAGAGACCCAGTACTTC. Amino acids: CASSFSPEETQYF.

The V and J genes are TRBV11-2 and TRBJ2-2; possibly TRBD2 for D (5 bases). CDR3 size: 17 residues. The germline V gene encodes CDR1 SGHAT and CDR2 FQNNGV. V was cut by 5 bases and J by 0 bases, with 16 bases left in between. Here the CDR3 DNA reads TGTGCCAGCAGCCCAGGCAGTCGGGGAACGAACACCGGGGAGCTGTTTTTT. This gives the protein CASSPGSRGTNTGELFF.

This chain connects TRBV30 to TRBJ2-7, with D possibly being TRBD1 (5 bases). CDR1 and CDR2 from the germline V gene are GTSNPN and SVGIG (reference sequence). V dropped 2 bases and J dropped 3 bases, with 11 bases sitting between them. The CDR3 is made up of 13 amino acids. The CDR3 loop is CAWSPSRDYEQYV. CDR3 bases: TGTGCCTGGAGTCCCTCCAGGGACTACGAGCAGTACGTC.

This clone came up a few times. The chain has TRBV25-1 and TRBJ2-2; TRBD1 might be the D (6 bases). CDR3 size: 13 residues. CDR1 and CDR2 from the germline V gene are MGHDK and SYGVNS. V was trimmed by 9 bases and J by 2 bases, leaving 10 bases between them. The CDR3 DNA reads as TGTGCCAGTCTGGGACAAAACACCGGGGAGCTGTTTTTT. This codes for CASLGQNTGELFF.